Sequencing of this T cell receptor beta chain was carried out in a study of OX40 agonist ivuxolimab in advanced cancers. Study-wide points: Near-lowest levels of clonal expansion characterized partial responders at 0.1-3.0 mg/kg.

A word on this clone: Its specificity is unknown.

In germline, CDR1 is GTSNPN, CDR2 SVGIG (reference sequence). J lost 3 bases, V lost 4 bases, and 7 bases had no gene match. The CDR3 covers 14 residues. Profiled with immunoSEQ multiplex PCR; TCRdb holds only in-frame clones, not every one. The data show about 81,000 clones, more than 70% seen once. Sample: CD4+ or CD8+ T cells sorted from blood, taken in a trial of the OX40 agonist ivuxolimab. The clonotype comes from an adult with an advanced solid tumor such as melanoma, head and neck, liver or kidney cancer. The chain combines TRBV30 with TRBJ2-3; 7 nucleotides match TRBD2. Here the CDR3 reads CAWNFAGVTDTQYF. CDR3 nucleotide sequence: TGTGCCTGGAATTTCGCGGGAGTAACAGATACGCAGTATTTT.